This is a list of T cell receptor beta chains from one sample in a study of response to subunit inactivated influenza vaccine. TCRdb redid the calling of the RT-PCR reads with MiXCR, one entry per CDR3 protein. The data show more than 600,000 distinct CDR3 sequences, with 15% to 20% seen just once and about a tenth held by the top ten. The sequencing here drew on PBMCs from blood, taken 4 to 6 days after vaccination. These receptors originate from a man aged 45 to 65 who received an inactivated influenza vaccine. The CDR3 runs from the conserved cysteine through the conserved F or W. The order of the fields is clone size, D gene, J gene, V gene, CDR3 protein, CDR3 DNA. D genes are given only for firm matches. Not every row has a clone size; where given, it reads once, few, many or a size class.

-	-	TRBJ1-1	TRBV6-1	CASSPLGQNTEAFF	TGTGCCAGCAGTCCCCTGGGACAGAACACTGAAGCTTTCTTT
-	TRBD1	TRBJ1-1	TRBV5-6	CASSRGQGADYTEAFF	TGTGCCAGCAGCCGAGGGCAGGGGGCAGATTACACTGAAGCTTTCTTT
-	-	TRBJ1-5	TRBV7-2	CASSLWGQSNQPQHF	TGTGCCAGCAGCTTATGGGGGCAGAGCAATCAGCCCCAGCATTTT
once	TRBD2	TRBJ2-7	TRBV18	CASSPLAGGPGEQYF	TGTGCCAGCTCACCACTAGCGGGAGGGCCAGGCGAGCAGTACTTC
-	TRBD2	TRBJ2-2	TRBV12-3/TRBV12-4	CASRPARTSGAPGELFF	TGTGCCAGCAGGCCGGCCAGGACTAGCGGGGCCCCCGGGGAGCTGTTTTTT
-	TRBD1	TRBJ2-2	TRBV12-3/TRBV12-4	CASSYRTGITGELFF	TGTGCCAGCAGTTACAGGACAGGGATCACCGGGGAGCTGTTTTTT
-	TRBD2	TRBJ2-1	TRBV5-1	CASSSGLAGVYNEQFF	TGCGCCAGCAGCTCGGGACTAGCGGGAGTTTACAATGAGCAGTTCTTC
few	TRBD2	TRBJ2-1	TRBV4-2	CASSQAQRGVYNEQFF	TGTGCCAGCAGCCAAGCCCAGCGGGGCGTCTACAATGAGCAGTTCTTC
few	-	TRBJ2-1	TRBV20-1	CSARTSLGNEQFF	TGCAGTGCTAGGACTAGTCTTGGCAATGAGCAGTTCTTC
-	-	TRBJ2-6	TRBV27	CASGRSSGANVLTF	TGTGCCAGTGGGAGATCCTCTGGGGCCAACGTCCTGACTTTC
-	-	TRBJ2-5	TRBV4-3	CASSQDWGQQETQYF	TGCGCCAGCAGCCAAGATTGGGGACAACAAGAGACCCAGTACTTC
-	TRBD2	TRBJ2-7	TRBV7-6	CASSLALSRTSGTIYEQYF	TGTGCCAGCAGCTTAGCCCTCTCCCGGACTAGCGGGACCATTTACGAGCAGTACTTC
many	-	TRBJ2-1	TRBV18	CASSGVLSANNEQFF	TGTGCCAGCTCAGGGGTTCTCAGCGCTAACAATGAGCAGTTCTTC
many	TRBD2	TRBJ2-3	TRBV11-1	CASSSNILAAGRRTSTDTQYF	TGTGCCAGCAGCTCCAATATCCTAGCGGCGGGGAGAAGAACTAGCACAGATACGCAGTATTTT
-	-	TRBJ2-1	TRBV4-2	CASSQVGRENEQFF	TGTGCCAGCAGCCAAGTGGGCAGGGAGAATGAGCAGTTCTTC
few	-	TRBJ2-7	TRBV6-2/TRBV6-3	CASRSGGYEQYF	TGTGCCAGCAGAAGCGGAGGCTACGAGCAGTACTTC
-	TRBD1	TRBJ2-7	TRBV20-1	CSAIYSGQGAGEQYF	TGCAGTGCAATCTATTCGGGACAGGGGGCTGGCGAGCAGTACTTC
few	TRBD1	TRBJ2-7	TRBV29-1	CSVGGQSYEQYF	TGCAGCGTTGGGGGACAGTCCTACGAGCAGTACTTC
few	TRBD1	TRBJ1-5	TRBV6-1	CASKGLTGGGGQPQHF	TGTGCCAGCAAGGGCCTAACAGGGGGAGGAGGTCAGCCCCAGCATTTT
-	TRBD2	TRBJ2-6	TRBV11-2	CASSLGLAGVGGANVLTF	TGTGCCAGCAGCTTGGGACTAGCGGGGGTAGGTGGGGCCAACGTCCTGACTTTC
-	-	TRBJ1-2	TRBV29-1	CSVEGGGKGFGYGYTF	TGCAGCGTTGAAGGTGGTGGCAAGGGCTTCGGGTATGGCTACACCTTC
-	-	TRBJ2-2	TRBV11-2	CASSFNKWGELFF	TGTGCCAGCAGTTTCAACAAGTGGGGGGAGCTGTTTTTT
-	-	TRBJ2-5	TRBV7-2	CASSGRVQETQYF	TGTGCCAGCAGCGGGCGGGTCCAAGAGACCCAGTACTTC
few	TRBD2	TRBJ2-2	TRBV6-1	CASRRLAGANTGELFF	TGTGCCAGCAGACGACTAGCGGGGGCGAACACCGGGGAGCTGTTTTTT
-	TRBD2	TRBJ2-1	TRBV20-1	CSAREHLGTNRGQFF	TGCAGTGCTAGAGAACACCTCGGGACTAATAGGGGGCAGTTCTTC
-	-	TRBJ1-1	TRBV4-2	CASRFDRNTEAFF	TGTGCCAGCAGGTTTGACAGGAACACTGAAGCTTTCTTT
-	-	TRBJ2-1	TRBV10-3	CAIGRESYNEQFF	TGTGCCATCGGCAGGGAATCCTACAATGAGCAGTTCTTC
few	TRBD1	TRBJ2-4	TRBV24-1	CATSLTRGLAKNIQYF	TGTGCCACCAGTCTCACCAGGGGGCTAGCCAAAAACATTCAGTACTTC
few	TRBD2	TRBJ2-5	TRBV10-3	CAISEGRGAGGGQETQYF	TGTGCCATCAGTGAGGGAAGAGGAGCGGGGGGGGGACAAGAGACCCAGTACTTC
-	-	TRBJ2-7	TRBV3-1	CASSQDGAPYEQYF	TGTGCCAGCAGCCAAGATGGGGCCCCCTACGAGCAGTACTTC
-	TRBD2	TRBJ2-3	TRBV7-8	CASSWETSGTRTDTQYF	TGTGCCAGCAGCTGGGAGACTAGCGGGACCCGCACAGATACGCAGTATTTT
few	TRBD1	TRBJ2-3	TRBV20-1	CSARPGTVTDTQYF	TGCAGTGCTAGGCCTGGGACAGTAACAGATACGCAGTATTTT
many	TRBD1	TRBJ1-6	TRBV7-3	CASSSGQGRHSPLHF	TGTGCCAGCAGCTCCGGACAGGGAAGGCATTCACCCCTCCACTTT
many	-	TRBJ2-5	TRBV4-2	CASSQVGVGGQETQYF	TGTGCCAGCAGCCAAGTTGGAGTGGGGGGCCAAGAGACCCAGTACTTC
-	TRBD2	TRBJ2-2	TRBV11-2	CASSLNLAGVELFF	TGTGCCAGCAGCTTAAATCTAGCGGGAGTTGAGCTGTTTTTT